Listed below are T cell receptor beta chains from one sample, sequenced in a study of cytomegalovirus exposure and HLA in healthy donors. The method was immunoSEQ multiplex PCR; TCRdb's version includes in-frame clones alone and lacks a portion of them. The table lists 150,000 to 170,000 clones, around 75% of them singletons. What was sequenced was PBMCs. All receptors derive from a man aged 30 to 39 in good health and CMV-seropositive. The CDR3 runs from the conserved cysteine through the conserved F or W. A D gene is named only where the DNA matches it firmly. Expanded clones are given a class, and other clones once, few, many or no size at all.

J gene: TRBJ1-2; D gene: -; V gene: TRBV6-1; clone size: -; CDR3 DNA: TGTGCCAGCAGTGATTCAGGCAGTTACTATGGCTACACCTTC; CDR3 protein: CASSDSGSYYGYTF
J gene: TRBJ1-4; D gene: TRBD1; V gene: TRBV30; clone size: once; CDR3 DNA: TGTGCCTGGAGCGCCGACAGGGATGAAAAACTGTTTTTT; CDR3 protein: CAWSADRDEKLFF
J gene: TRBJ1-1; D gene: -; V gene: TRBV9; clone size: -; CDR3 DNA: TGTGCCAGCAGCCTCAGGGGTGGGGACACTGAAGCTTTCTTT; CDR3 protein: CASSLRGGDTEAFF
J gene: TRBJ2-5; D gene: TRBD2; V gene: TRBV7-2; clone size: -; CDR3 DNA: TGTGCCAGCCGGACTAGCGGGGGGACAAGGGAGACCCAGTACTTC; CDR3 protein: CASRTSGGTRETQYF
J gene: TRBJ1-2; D gene: TRBD1; V gene: TRBV5-1; clone size: few; CDR3 DNA: TGCGCCAGCAGCCTCGGGACAGTAGCTAACTATGGCTACACCTTC; CDR3 protein: CASSLGTVANYGYTF
J gene: TRBJ2-7; D gene: TRBD1; V gene: TRBV10-3; clone size: -; CDR3 DNA: TGTGCCATCAGTGGACAGGGGGCCCCTTCAGGCTACGAGCAGTACTTC; CDR3 protein: CAISGQGAPSGYEQYF
J gene: TRBJ2-1; D gene: TRBD1; V gene: TRBV7-9; clone size: -; CDR3 DNA: TGTGCCAGCTCAAATGACCCCGGGACAGGGAATGAGCAGTTCTTC; CDR3 protein: CASSNDPGTGNEQFF
J gene: TRBJ2-1; D gene: TRBD2; V gene: TRBV6-6; clone size: -; CDR3 DNA: TGTGCCAGCAACGGGGGGGCCGTCTACAATGAGCAGTTCTTC; CDR3 protein: CASNGGAVYNEQFF
J gene: TRBJ2-5; D gene: -; V gene: TRBV5-1; clone size: -; CDR3 DNA: TGCGCCAGCAGCTTGGGACTCCGTGAGACCCAGTACTTC; CDR3 protein: CASSLGLRETQYF
J gene: TRBJ2-7; D gene: TRBD1; V gene: TRBV5-1; clone size: -; CDR3 DNA: TGCGCCAGCAGCGTTCAGGGGATCGGGACAGGGTACGAGCAGTACTTC; CDR3 protein: CASSVQGIGTGYEQYF
J gene: TRBJ2-1; D gene: -; V gene: TRBV12-5; clone size: few; CDR3 DNA: TGTGCTAGTGGCTACCCGGGACTACAGGGTGAGCAGTTCTTC; CDR3 protein: CASGYPGLQGEQFF
J gene: TRBJ1-1; D gene: -; V gene: TRBV9; clone size: many; CDR3 DNA: TGTGCCAGCAGCCAGGGGTCGGTGAACACTGAAGCTTTCTTT; CDR3 protein: CASSQGSVNTEAFF
J gene: TRBJ1-3; D gene: -; V gene: TRBV18; clone size: few; CDR3 DNA: TGTGCCAGCTCACCCGACAGGTACTCTGGAAACACCATATATTTT; CDR3 protein: CASSPDRYSGNTIYF
J gene: TRBJ2-5; D gene: TRBD1; V gene: TRBV5-8; clone size: -; CDR3 DNA: TGTGCCAGCAGCTTCGGGACAGGGGGCCAAGAGACCCAGTACTTC; CDR3 protein: CASSFGTGGQETQYF
J gene: TRBJ2-1; D gene: -; V gene: TRBV30; clone size: -; CDR3 DNA: TGTGCCTGGAGTGCCAACCCTTTCGCGCGAGAGGGCCGGGGGCAGTTCTTC; CDR3 protein: CAWSANPFAREGRGQFF
J gene: TRBJ2-7; D gene: TRBD1; V gene: TRBV7-6; clone size: few; CDR3 DNA: TGTGCCAGCAGCTCACAGGGGGACGGATACGAGCAGTACTTC; CDR3 protein: CASSSQGDGYEQYF
J gene: TRBJ1-3; D gene: -; V gene: TRBV7-2; clone size: few; CDR3 DNA: TGTGCCAGCAGCTTCGCCCCAGGGGTGGGCGGAAACACCATATATTTT; CDR3 protein: CASSFAPGVGGNTIYF
J gene: TRBJ1-5; D gene: -; V gene: TRBV6-6; clone size: -; CDR3 DNA: TGTGCCAGCAACCCCTATAGCAATCAGCCCCAGCATTTT; CDR3 protein: CASNPYSNQPQHF
J gene: TRBJ2-7; D gene: -; V gene: TRBV4-1; clone size: -; CDR3 DNA: TGCGCCAGCAGCCAAGATGGTAGAGGGACCTACGAGCAGTACTTC; CDR3 protein: CASSQDGRGTYEQYF
J gene: TRBJ1-1; D gene: -; V gene: TRBV10-3; clone size: -; CDR3 DNA: TGTGCCATCAGTAAGGAGCTGAACACTGAAGCTTTCTTT; CDR3 protein: CAISKELNTEAFF
J gene: TRBJ2-1; D gene: -; V gene: TRBV19; clone size: -; CDR3 DNA: TGTGCCAGTAGTACCCAGGCCTCCTACAATGAGCAGTTCTTC; CDR3 protein: CASSTQASYNEQFF
J gene: TRBJ2-5; D gene: -; V gene: TRBV28; clone size: -; CDR3 DNA: TGTGCCACCCAGGGACAAGAGACCCAGTACTTC; CDR3 protein: CATQGQETQYF
J gene: TRBJ2-2; D gene: TRBD2; V gene: TRBV2; clone size: -; CDR3 DNA: TGTGCCAGCATTCACGGGGGGGCGGGCACCGGGGAGCTGTTTTTT; CDR3 protein: CASIHGGAGTGELFF
J gene: TRBJ1-1; D gene: -; V gene: TRBV12-2; clone size: -; CDR3 DNA: TGTGCAAGTCGCCTCGACGGGGCTTTCTTT; CDR3 protein: CASRLDGAFF
J gene: TRBJ2-7; D gene: -; V gene: TRBV19; clone size: -; CDR3 DNA: TGTGCCAGTAGCCAAGCCCCGGGACACACCTTTGGGCACGAGCAGTACTTC; CDR3 protein: CASSQAPGHTFGHEQYF
J gene: TRBJ2-5; D gene: TRBD2; V gene: TRBV5-1; clone size: -; CDR3 DNA: TGCGCCAGCAGCTTGGAGCCTAGCGGGAGCGGGGAGACCCAGTACTTC; CDR3 protein: CASSLEPSGSGETQYF
J gene: TRBJ1-2; D gene: -; V gene: TRBV6-1; clone size: -; CDR3 DNA: TGTGCCAGCAGTTCCGGACAGCGTAGCGATGGCTACACCTTC; CDR3 protein: CASSSGQRSDGYTF
J gene: TRBJ2-1; D gene: -; V gene: TRBV9; clone size: -; CDR3 DNA: TGTGCCAGCAGCGTAGCGACGGCTAGCGTGCTGGGCAATGAGCAGTTCTTC; CDR3 protein: CASSVATASVLGNEQFF
J gene: TRBJ2-5; D gene: TRBD2; V gene: TRBV12-5; clone size: once; CDR3 DNA: TGTGCTAGTGGTTTGGGTGGGACTAGCACTCGCTTTTTTCCCATCCGGGAGACCCAGTACTTC; CDR3 protein: CASGLGGTSTRFFPIRETQYF
J gene: TRBJ2-3; D gene: -; V gene: TRBV5-1; clone size: -; CDR3 DNA: TGCGCCAGCAGCTTGGTCTCGGAGATGCAGTATTTT; CDR3 protein: CASSLVSEMQYF
J gene: TRBJ2-3; D gene: -; V gene: TRBV9; clone size: few; CDR3 DNA: TGTGCCAGCAGTCGACTAGCAGATACGCAGTATTTT; CDR3 protein: CASSRLADTQYF
J gene: TRBJ2-1; D gene: -; V gene: TRBV11-2; clone size: -; CDR3 DNA: TGTGCCAGCACCGAGGGCGGGCCTACCCTGGAGGAGAATGAGCAGTTCTTC; CDR3 protein: CASTEGGPTLEENEQFF
J gene: TRBJ2-3; D gene: -; V gene: TRBV5-1; clone size: -; CDR3 DNA: TGCGCCAGCAGCTTGGGGGGCCGAGGGGGTCCTAGCACAGATACGCAGTATTTT; CDR3 protein: CASSLGGRGGPSTDTQYF
J gene: TRBJ2-2; D gene: TRBD1; V gene: TRBV5-1; clone size: -; CDR3 DNA: TGCGCCAGCAGCCGGATGGACAGGGCCACCGGGGAGCTGTTTTTT; CDR3 protein: CASSRMDRATGELFF
J gene: TRBJ2-3; D gene: -; V gene: TRBV30; clone size: -; CDR3 DNA: TGTGCCTGGATTAGAGGTCTTCGGGGTACGCAGTATTTT; CDR3 protein: CAWIRGLRGTQYF
J gene: TRBJ1-6; D gene: -; V gene: TRBV6-1; clone size: -; CDR3 DNA: TGTGCCAGCGAAGGGGCAGGGGAATCACCCCTCCACTTT; CDR3 protein: CASEGAGESPLHF
J gene: TRBJ2-3; D gene: -; V gene: TRBV5-1; clone size: -; CDR3 DNA: TGCGCCAGCAGCTTACAGCGCACAGATACGCAGTATTTT; CDR3 protein: CASSLQRTDTQYF
J gene: TRBJ1-1; D gene: TRBD1; V gene: TRBV15; clone size: -; CDR3 DNA: TGTGCCACGAAGAGGGACAGCATGAACACTGAAGCTTTCTTT; CDR3 protein: CATKRDSMNTEAFF
J gene: TRBJ2-2; D gene: TRBD1; V gene: TRBV10-3; clone size: -; CDR3 DNA: TGTGCCATCAGTGAGACGACAGGGGTACCGCACACCGGGGAGCTGTTTTTT; CDR3 protein: CAISETTGVPHTGELFF
J gene: TRBJ2-5; D gene: -; V gene: TRBV7-2; clone size: -; CDR3 DNA: TGTGCCAGCAGCCCACAACAGGGTCGAGAGACCCAGTACTTC; CDR3 protein: CASSPQQGRETQYF